This entry lists 24 T cell receptor beta chains sequenced from one sample in a study of blood T cell repertoires in COVID-19. Generated by immunoSEQ multiplex PCR, the TCRdb table keeps only in-frame clones and is missing some. This table has tens of thousands of clones, about 80% appearing once. The sample was peripheral blood. The receptors derive from a human donor in a cohort sampled during active COVID-19.

The gene calls are TRBV4-1 and TRBJ2-5; TRBD1 matches at 7 bases. CDR1 and CDR2 (germline): MGHRA, YSYEKL. This CDR3 spans 16 amino acids. V was clipped by 1 base and J by 8 bases; unmatched bases: 13. The CDR3 protein is CASSQVGGRGSTTQYF. In nucleotides, the CDR3 is TGCGCCAGCAGCCAAGTTGGGGGCAGGGGGTCAACCACCCAGTACTTC.

V is TRBV5-1 and J is TRBJ2-7; no clear D. Looked up from germline, CDR1 is SGHRS and CDR2 is YFSETQ. V dropped 2 bases and J dropped 2 bases, with 8 bases sitting between them. This CDR3 has 13 amino acids. The CDR3 DNA is TGCGCCAGCAGCTTAGCAGGCCCCTACGAGCAGTACTTC. Translated: CASSLAGPYEQYF.

The chain carries TRBV6-2 or TRBV6-3 and TRBJ2-3; TRBD1 is a possible D gene (7 bases). Germline assignment: CDR1 MNHEY and CDR2 SVGEGT. V was trimmed by 2 bases and J by 4 bases, leaving 13 bases between them. The CDR3 spans 15 residues. CDR3 DNA: TGTGCCAGCAGTTACGTCTCAGGGGGGCCAGATACGCAGTATTTT. Protein: CASSYVSGGPDTQYF.

By share, this clone counts as medium-sized. The genes are TRBV10-3 and TRBJ2-7; 14 bases are a match to TRBD2. The length of the CDR3 is 21 residues. The J segment lost 0 bases and the V segment lost 5 bases, leaving 18 bases of the junction unmatched. Germline V gives CDR1 ENHRY, CDR2 SYGVKD. CDR3 loop: CAISRGQGASGLAGGSYEQYF. The CDR3 DNA reads as TGTGCCATCAGTCGGGGACAGGGGGCCTCCGGACTAGCGGGGGGCTCCTACGAGCAGTACTTC.

V gene TRBV7-9 combines with J gene TRBJ2-2; TRBD1 matches at 8 bases. The ends lost 5 bases at V and 5 bases at J; junction bases unmatched: 10. Germline V gene data show CDR1 as SEHNR and CDR2 as FQNEAQ (reference sequence). This CDR3 has 16 residues. CDR3 bases: TGTGCCAGCAGCCTTTCCCAGGGGGCGCGAACCGGGGAGCTGTTTTTT. Translation: CASSLSQGARTGELFF.

The rearrangement joins TRBV7-2 to TRBJ1-6; 10 nucleotides line up with TRBD1. This CDR3 is 17 amino acids long. V dropped 1 base and J dropped 9; count of bases not matched to a gene: 9. CDR1 and CDR2 from the germline V gene are SGHTA and FQGNSA. The CDR3 spells CASSLVSTGGSGSPLHF. The DNA of the CDR3 is TGTGCCAGCAGCTTAGTGTCGACAGGGGGCTCCGGTTCACCCCTCCACTTT.

The V and J genes are TRBV7-8 and TRBJ2-1, with TRBD2 as a possible D gene (6 bases). V was trimmed by 1 base and J by 3 bases, leaving 13 bases between them. The germline gives CDR1 SGHVS, CDR2 FQNEAQ. The CDR3 extends over 16 amino acids. CDR3 loop: CASSLDAGGVYNEQFF. The CDR3 DNA is TGTGCCAGCAGCTTAGACGCCGGAGGGGTCTACAATGAGCAGTTCTTC.

The chain has TRBV3-1 (or the pseudogene TRBV3-2) and TRBJ1-4, with D uncertain. The germline V gene encodes CDR1 LGHDT and CDR2 YNNKEL (reference sequence). There are 15 residues in the CDR3. The V end lost 2 bases, the J end lost 7 bases, and 14 bases lay between the germline ends. The CDR3: CASSQQGRVGEKLFF. The CDR3 DNA sequence: TGTGCCAGCAGCCAACAAGGTCGGGTCGGTGAAAAACTGTTTTTT.

This clone appeared a few times. This chain joins TRBV19 and TRBJ2-3; unclear D gene. The CDR3 is 17 amino acids. The germline V gene encodes CDR1 LNHDA and CDR2 SQIVND (reference sequence). V lost 0 bases and J 6 bases, leaving 19 bases between the germline ends. DNA of the CDR3: TGTGCCAGTAGTATAGAAGCAGGTCCCATTATCACGGATACGCAGTATTTT. It specifies CASSIEAGPIITDTQYF.

V gene TRBV3-1 (or the pseudogene TRBV3-2) combines with J gene TRBJ1-3, with D unresolved. Germline V gene data show CDR1 as LGHDT and CDR2 as YNNKEL (reference sequence). V lost 0 bases and J 4 bases, leaving 16 bases between the germline ends. The CDR3 loop spans 17 amino acids. CDR3 residues: CASSQDLGGWSGNTIYF. The CDR3 DNA follows: TGTGCCAGCAGCCAAGATCTCGGAGGCTGGAGCGGAAACACCATATATTTT.

The genes are TRBV27 and TRBJ2-3; the D gene is possibly TRBD2 (6 bases). The CDR3 consists of 15 residues. The germline gives CDR1 MNHEY, CDR2 SMNVEV (reference sequence). Trimming took 5 bases from V and 2 from J, leaving 14 bases between them. This CDR3 is CASSQSGLVTDTQYF. The CDR3 DNA reads as TGTGCCAGCAGTCAATCGGGACTTGTCACAGATACGCAGTATTTT.

The V and J genes are TRBV3-1 (or the pseudogene TRBV3-2) and TRBJ1-6; 7 nucleotides line up with TRBD1. Germline V CDR1 and CDR2: LGHDT, YNNKEL (reference sequence). This CDR3 comprises 14 residues. V lost 4 bases, J lost 8 bases, and 5 bases stayed unmatched. The CDR3 DNA is TGTGCCAGCAGCCCGAGGCAGGGGGATTCACCCCTCCACTTT. Its translation is CASSPRQGDSPLHF.

This rearrangement joins TRBV7-2 to TRBJ1-4; no reliable D call. V was trimmed by 4 bases and J by 3 bases, leaving 12 bases between them. Germline V gene data show CDR1 as SGHTA and CDR2 as FQGNSA. CDR3 length: 15 residues. CDR3 nucleotide sequence: TGTGCCAGCAGCTCACGACAAATACCTAATGAAAAACTGTTTTTT. This sequence encodes CASSSRQIPNEKLFF.

The chain recombines TRBV18 with TRBJ1-4; D remains unclear. This CDR3 comprises 17 residues. Between the trimmed V and J ends, which lost 0 bases and 0 bases, there was a span of 11 bases. In germline, CDR1 is KGHSH, CDR2 LQKENI. CDR3 nucleotide sequence: TGTGCCAGCTCACCACCATCAGGCTTTGCAACTAATGAAAAACTGTTTTTT. It is translated as CASSPPSGFATNEKLFF.

The CDR3 sequence: CASSQATQFGTIYF. The CDR3 coding sequence is TGTGCCAGCAGCCAAGCTACCCAATTCGGCACCATATATTTT. The V call is TRBV4-2, the J call TRBJ1-3; the D is unclear. CDR1 is LGHNA and CDR2 is YNFKEQ in the germline V gene. This CDR3 contains 14 residues. The V end was cut by 1 base, the J end by 9 bases, with 13 bases between.

This clone was seen only once. V usage is TRBV6-1 and J usage is TRBJ2-7, with 10 positions matching TRBD1. The ends lost 7 bases at V and 6 bases at J; junction bases unmatched: 9. CDR1 is MNHNS and CDR2 is SASEGT in the germline V gene. The CDR3 runs to 14 residues. In nucleotides, the CDR3 is TGTGCCAGCACTAACCGGGACAGGGGTGGCGAGCAGTACTTC. Translation gives CASTNRDRGGEQYF.

This clone was observed a handful of times. The J gene is TRBJ2-1, the V gene TRBV7-6; 9 bases match TRBD2. Germline V lookup: CDR1 SGHVS, CDR2 FNYEAQ. The J segment lost 4 bases and the V segment lost 1 base, leaving 5 bases of the junction unmatched. The CDR3 has 16 amino acids. The CDR3 reads CASSLGGGAGYNEQFF. In DNA, the CDR3 is TGTGCCAGCAGCTTAGGCGGGGGGGCCGGGTACAATGAGCAGTTCTTC.

The chain's CDR3 is CASSQEARGTDTQYF. The CDR3 nucleotides are TGCGCCAGCAGCCAAGAAGCTCGCGGAACAGATACGCAGTATTTT. The V and J genes are TRBV4-1 and TRBJ2-3, with D unresolved. Germline V gene sequence: CDR1 MGHRA, CDR2 YSYEKL. The CDR3 length is 15 residues. V was trimmed by 0 bases and J by 3 bases, leaving 10 bases between them.

J is TRBJ2-1 and V is TRBV15; 10 bases are a match to TRBD1. The germline gives CDR1 LNHNV, CDR2 YYDKDF (reference sequence). V was clipped by 1 base and J by 4 bases; unmatched bases: 7. This CDR3 contains 17 residues. The CDR3 here is CATSRARSGQGYNEQFF. The DNA of the CDR3 is TGTGCCACCAGCAGAGCAAGATCGGGACAGGGGTACAATGAGCAGTTCTTC.

The V and J genes are TRBV7-2 and TRBJ1-5, with 7 bases that match TRBD1. CDR3 length equals 16 residues. CDR1 and CDR2 (germline): SGHTA, FQGNSA. Losses at the gene ends were 3 bases for V and 0 bases for J; bases not matched to a gene: 5. The CDR3 here is CASSLGTVNSNQPQHF. The DNA for the CDR3 is TGTGCCAGCAGCTTGGGGACAGTAAATAGCAATCAGCCCCAGCATTTT.

V usage is TRBV12-5 and J usage is TRBJ2-1; tentatively, D is TRBD2 (5 bases). Germline-derived CDR1 and CDR2 are LGHNT and FRNRAP. V was shortened by 2 bases and J by 9 bases, with 11 bases between the two germline ends. The CDR3 extends over 13 amino acids. CDR3 bases: TGTGCTAGTGGTTTGACCCTGGGGAGTGAGCAGTTCTTC. Its protein is CASGLTLGSEQFF.

DNA for the CDR3: TGTGCCAGTAGTAGGGACAGGGGCGGTAATGGCTACACCTTC. This translates into CASSRDRGGNGYTF. This sequence joins TRBV19 and TRBJ1-2, with 10 nucleotides matching TRBD1. Trimming took 4 bases from V and 6 from J; bases not matched to a gene: 5. This CDR3 is built from 14 residues. CDR1 and CDR2 (germline): LNHDA, SQIVND (reference sequence).

The chain links TRBV27 to TRBJ1-2; D might be TRBD1 (5 bases). Germline CDR1 reads MNHEY; CDR2 reads SMNVEV (reference sequence). The V gene lost 5 bases and the J gene lost 6 bases, with 13 bases spanning the gap. This CDR3 has 13 residues. The CDR3 sequence: CASSPGYRDGYTF. CDR3 coding DNA: TGTGCCAGCAGTCCAGGGTATCGAGATGGCTACACCTTC.

This clone was recorded once. The chain has TRBV9 and TRBJ1-6; 7 nucleotides agree with TRBD1. CDR1 is SGDLS, CDR2 YYNGEE, per germline. The trim removed 3 bases at V and 7 bases at J, leaving 7 bases unmatched. This CDR3 has 15 amino acids. The CDR3: CASSAGQRPNSPLHF. The CDR3 coding sequence is TGTGCCAGCAGCGCGGGACAGCGCCCCAATTCACCCCTCCACTTT.